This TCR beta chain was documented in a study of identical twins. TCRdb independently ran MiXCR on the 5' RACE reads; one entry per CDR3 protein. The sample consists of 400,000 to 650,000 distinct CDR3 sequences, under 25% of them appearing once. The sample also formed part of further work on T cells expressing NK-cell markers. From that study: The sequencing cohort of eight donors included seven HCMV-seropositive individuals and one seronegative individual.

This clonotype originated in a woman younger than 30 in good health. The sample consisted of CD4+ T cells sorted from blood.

The CDR3 here is CSVGLTGFNEKLFF. CDR3 nucleotides: TGCAGCGTGGGGTTGACCGGATTCAATGAAAAACTGTTTTTT. The chain is built from TRBV29-1 and TRBJ1-4; D call uncertain. The germline V gene encodes CDR1 SQVTM and CDR2 ANQGSEA. The CDR3 is 14 amino acids. Trimming removed 6 bases from V and 5 bases from J, with 16 bases in between.